Listed below are T cell receptor beta chains from one sample, sequenced in a study of Graves' ophthalmopathy and Graves' hyperthyroidism. TCRdb processed the multiplex PCR reads anew with MiXCR; each CDR3 protein has one entry. The sample lists 400,000 to 500,000 distinct CDR3 sequences, under 25% seen once, with under 3.5% in the top ten. Sequenced: peripheral blood. All receptors derive from a woman aged 18 to 35 with stable Graves' hyperthyroidism. The CDR3 runs from the conserved cysteine through the conserved F or W. A D gene is named only where the DNA matches it firmly. Rows may omit the clone size; those that give it use once, few, many or a size class.

V gene	clone size	D gene	J gene	CDR3 protein	CDR3 DNA
TRBV19	many	.	TRBJ2-2	CASMYGGSTGELFF	TGTGCCAGTATGTATGGGGGTTCGACCGGGGAGCTGTTTTTT
TRBV20-1	.	.	TRBJ1-5	CSAKVPNQPQHF	TGCAGTGCCAAGGTCCCAAATCAGCCCCAGCATTTT
TRBV9	many	TRBD1	TRBJ2-5	CASSVSPGQQETQYF	TGTGCCAGCAGCGTAAGCCCGGGACAGCAAGAGACCCAGTACTTC
TRBV19	.	.	TRBJ2-2	CASTPTNTGELFF	TGTGCCAGTACCCCCACGAACACCGGGGAGCTGTTTTTT
TRBV7-8	many	.	TRBJ1-5	CASSLSPHQPQHF	TGTGCCAGCAGCTTAAGTCCCCATCAGCCCCAGCATTTT
TRBV5-1	many	.	TRBJ2-7	CASSITGTRSGEQYF	TGCGCCAGCAGCATTACCGGGACGCGAAGCGGCGAGCAGTACTTC
TRBV6-2/TRBV6-3	many	TRBD1	TRBJ1-5	CASRMGQGRPNQPQHF	TGTGCCAGCAGGATGGGACAGGGGAGGCCGAATCAGCCCCAGCATTTT
TRBV20-1	many	.	TRBJ2-7	CSALARDRTYEQYF	TGCAGTGCTTTGGCCAGGGACCGGACCTACGAGCAGTACTTC
TRBV28	many	.	TRBJ2-5	CASSVPWVQETQYF	TGTGCCAGCAGCGTCCCCTGGGTTCAAGAGACCCAGTACTTC
TRBV10-3	many	TRBD1	TRBJ2-5	CAISESGTGETQYF	TGTGCCATCAGTGAGTCTGGGACAGGAGAGACCCAGTACTTC
TRBV4-3	many	.	TRBJ1-2	CASSQGTTNYGYTF	TGCGCCAGCAGCCAAGGGACAACTAACTATGGCTACACCTTC
TRBV6-1	many	.	TRBJ1-1	CATGRGGTEAFF	TGTGCCACCGGGCGGGGGGGGACTGAAGCTTTCTTT
TRBV5-4	few	.	TRBJ1-6	CASGFGGYNSPLHF	TGTGCCAGTGGGTTCGGGGGCTATAATTCACCCCTCCACTTT
TRBV12-3/TRBV12-4	few	.	TRBJ1-2	CASSRDAAIGYTF	TGTGCCAGCAGCAGGGACGCGGCCATTGGCTACACCTTC
TRBV13	many	.	TRBJ2-5	CASRPEGAVETQYF	TGTGCCAGCCGCCCGGAGGGGGCGGTGGAGACCCAGTACTTC
TRBV6-2/TRBV6-3	many	.	TRBJ1-5	CASSPTGLYQPQHF	TGTGCCAGCAGCCCTACAGGGTTGTATCAGCCCCAGCATTTT
TRBV7-2	many	.	TRBJ2-5	CASSFSTQETQYF	TGTGCCAGCAGCTTTTCGACCCAAGAGACCCAGTACTTC
TRBV11-2	many	.	TRBJ2-5	CASRELETQYF	TGTGCCAGCAGGGAACTTGAGACCCAGTACTTC
TRBV27	many	.	TRBJ1-1	CASSSNRGPEAFF	TGTGCCAGCAGTTCAAACCGGGGCCCTGAAGCTTTCTTT
TRBV12-3/TRBV12-4	many	.	TRBJ1-1	CASSLGAMNTEAFF	TGTGCCAGCAGTTTAGGGGCTATGAACACTGAAGCTTTCTTT
TRBV27	many	.	TRBJ1-2	CASSFGRGVSGYTF	TGTGCCAGCAGTTTTGGGAGGGGGGTATCTGGCTACACCTTC
TRBV6-1	.	TRBD1	TRBJ1-1	CASSEMRTGRDAEAFF	TGTGCCAGCAGTGAGATGCGGACAGGGAGGGACGCTGAAGCTTTCTTT
TRBV24-1	many	TRBD2	TRBJ2-2	CATSDPSETSGITGELFF	TGTGCCACCAGTGATCCCTCTGAAACTAGCGGGATAACCGGGGAGCTGTTTTTT
TRBV15	many	.	TRBJ2-5	CATSRPNRVSQETQYF	TGTGCCACCAGCAGACCAAACAGGGTTTCCCAAGAGACCCAGTACTTC